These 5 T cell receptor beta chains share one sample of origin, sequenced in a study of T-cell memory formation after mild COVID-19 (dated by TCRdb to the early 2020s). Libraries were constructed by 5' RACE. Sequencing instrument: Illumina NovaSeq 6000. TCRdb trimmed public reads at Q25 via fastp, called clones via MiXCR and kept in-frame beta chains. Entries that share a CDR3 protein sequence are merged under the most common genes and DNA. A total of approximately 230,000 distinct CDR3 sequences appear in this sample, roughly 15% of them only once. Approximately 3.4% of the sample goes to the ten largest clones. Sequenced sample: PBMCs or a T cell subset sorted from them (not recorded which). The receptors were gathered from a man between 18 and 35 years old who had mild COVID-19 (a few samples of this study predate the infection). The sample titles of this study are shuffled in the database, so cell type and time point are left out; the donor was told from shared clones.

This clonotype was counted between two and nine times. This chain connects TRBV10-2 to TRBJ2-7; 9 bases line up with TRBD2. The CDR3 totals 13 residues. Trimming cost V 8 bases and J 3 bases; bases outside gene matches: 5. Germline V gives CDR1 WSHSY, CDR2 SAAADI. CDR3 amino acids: CASLRGGFYEQYF. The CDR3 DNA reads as TGCGCCAGCCTGCGGGGGGGGTTCTACGAGCAGTACTTC.

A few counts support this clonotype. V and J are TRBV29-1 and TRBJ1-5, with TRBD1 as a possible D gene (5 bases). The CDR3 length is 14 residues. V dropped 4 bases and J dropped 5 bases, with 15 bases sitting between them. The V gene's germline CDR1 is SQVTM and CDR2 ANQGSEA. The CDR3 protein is CSVGMQGKDQPQHF. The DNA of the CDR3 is TGCAGCGTTGGCATGCAGGGAAAGGATCAGCCCCAGCATTTT.

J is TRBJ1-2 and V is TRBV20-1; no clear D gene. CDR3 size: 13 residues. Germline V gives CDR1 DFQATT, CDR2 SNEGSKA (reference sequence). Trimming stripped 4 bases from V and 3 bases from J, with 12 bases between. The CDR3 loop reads CSAMSSRDYGYTF. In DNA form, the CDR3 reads TGCAGTGCTATGTCTAGTAGGGACTATGGCTACACCTTC.

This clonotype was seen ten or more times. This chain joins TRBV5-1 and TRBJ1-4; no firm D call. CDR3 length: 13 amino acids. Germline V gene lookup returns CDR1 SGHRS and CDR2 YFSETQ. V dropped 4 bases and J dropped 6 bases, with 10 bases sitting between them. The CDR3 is CASSPMTDEKLFF. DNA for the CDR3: TGCGCCAGCAGCCCGATGACGGATGAAAAACTGTTTTTT.

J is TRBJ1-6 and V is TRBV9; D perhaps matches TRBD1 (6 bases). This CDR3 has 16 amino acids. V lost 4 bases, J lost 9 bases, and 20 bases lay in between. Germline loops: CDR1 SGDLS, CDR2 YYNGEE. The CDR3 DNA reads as TGTGCCAGCAGCCCAGAAGCGGTACAGGGAACTTCACCCCTCCACTTT. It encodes CASSPEAVQGTSPLHF.